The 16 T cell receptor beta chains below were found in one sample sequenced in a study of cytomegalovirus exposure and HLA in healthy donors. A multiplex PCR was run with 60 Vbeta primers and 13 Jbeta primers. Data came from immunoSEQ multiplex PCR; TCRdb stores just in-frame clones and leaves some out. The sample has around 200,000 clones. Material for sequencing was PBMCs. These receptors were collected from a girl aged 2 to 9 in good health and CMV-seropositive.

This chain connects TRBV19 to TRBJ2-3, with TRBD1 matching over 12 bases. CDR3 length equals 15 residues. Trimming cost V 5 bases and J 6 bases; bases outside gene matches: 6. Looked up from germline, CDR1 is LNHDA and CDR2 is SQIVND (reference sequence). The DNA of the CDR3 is TGTGCCAGTAGTCTACGGGACAGGGGGCGGGATACGCAGTATTTT. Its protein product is CASSLRDRGRDTQYF.

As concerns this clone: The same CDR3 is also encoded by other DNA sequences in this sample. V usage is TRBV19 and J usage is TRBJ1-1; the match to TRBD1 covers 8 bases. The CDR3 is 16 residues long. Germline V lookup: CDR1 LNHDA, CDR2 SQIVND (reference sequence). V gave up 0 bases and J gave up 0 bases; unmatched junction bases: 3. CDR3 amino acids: CASSIDRTGMNTEAFF. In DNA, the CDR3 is TGTGCCAGTAGTATAGATAGGACAGGGATGAACACTGAAGCTTTCTTT.

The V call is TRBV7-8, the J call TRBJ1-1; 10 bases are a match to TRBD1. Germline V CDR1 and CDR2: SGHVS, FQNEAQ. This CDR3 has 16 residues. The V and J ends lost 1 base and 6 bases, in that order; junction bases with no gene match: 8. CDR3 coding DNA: TGTGCCAGCAGCTTAGTAACGGGACAGGGGTCTCCTGAAGCTTTCTTT. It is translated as CASSLVTGQGSPEAFF.

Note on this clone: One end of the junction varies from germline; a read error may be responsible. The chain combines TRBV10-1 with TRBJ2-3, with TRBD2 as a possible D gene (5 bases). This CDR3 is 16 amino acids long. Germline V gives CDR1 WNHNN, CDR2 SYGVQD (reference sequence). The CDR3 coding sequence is TGCGTCAGCAGTGCGACCCGGGCGGGTAGCACAGATACGCAGTATTTT. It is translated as CVSSATRAGSTDTQYF.

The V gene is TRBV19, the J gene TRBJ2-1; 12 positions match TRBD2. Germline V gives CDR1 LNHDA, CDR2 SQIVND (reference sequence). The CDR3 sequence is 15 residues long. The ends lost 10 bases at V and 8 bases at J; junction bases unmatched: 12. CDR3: CATTGLAGGTHEQFF. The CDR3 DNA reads TGTGCCACCACGGGGCTAGCGGGGGGGACACATGAGCAGTTCTTC.

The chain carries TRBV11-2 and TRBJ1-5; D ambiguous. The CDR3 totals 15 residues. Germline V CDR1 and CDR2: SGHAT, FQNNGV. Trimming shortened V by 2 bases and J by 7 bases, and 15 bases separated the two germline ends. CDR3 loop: CASSLNPGGGQPQHF. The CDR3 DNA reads TGTGCCAGCAGCTTAAACCCGGGTGGTGGGCAGCCCCAGCATTTT.

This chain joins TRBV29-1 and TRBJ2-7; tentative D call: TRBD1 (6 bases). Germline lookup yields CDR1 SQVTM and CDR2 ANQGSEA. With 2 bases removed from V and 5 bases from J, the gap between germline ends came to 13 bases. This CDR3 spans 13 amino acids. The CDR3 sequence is CSVELVQGNEQYF. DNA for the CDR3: TGCAGCGTTGAATTAGTACAGGGTAACGAGCAGTACTTC.

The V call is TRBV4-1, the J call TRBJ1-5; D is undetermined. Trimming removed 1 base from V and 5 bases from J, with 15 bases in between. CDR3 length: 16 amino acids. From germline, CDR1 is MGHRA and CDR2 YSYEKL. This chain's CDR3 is CASSQGPGEAYQPQHF. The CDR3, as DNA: TGCGCCAGCAGCCAAGGACCGGGAGAGGCGTATCAGCCCCAGCATTTT.

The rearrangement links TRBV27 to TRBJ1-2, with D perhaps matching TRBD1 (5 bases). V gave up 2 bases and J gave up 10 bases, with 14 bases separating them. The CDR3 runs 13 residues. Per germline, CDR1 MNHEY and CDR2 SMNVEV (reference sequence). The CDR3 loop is CASSLGQGNSYTF. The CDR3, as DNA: TGTGCCAGCAGTTTAGGGCAGGGAAACTCCTACACCTTC.

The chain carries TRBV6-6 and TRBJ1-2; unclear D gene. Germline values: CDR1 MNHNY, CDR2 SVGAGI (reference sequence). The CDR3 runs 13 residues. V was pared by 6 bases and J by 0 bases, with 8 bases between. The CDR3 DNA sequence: TGTGCCAGCAGCCCCGGGACTAACTATGGCTACACCTTC. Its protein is CASSPGTNYGYTF.

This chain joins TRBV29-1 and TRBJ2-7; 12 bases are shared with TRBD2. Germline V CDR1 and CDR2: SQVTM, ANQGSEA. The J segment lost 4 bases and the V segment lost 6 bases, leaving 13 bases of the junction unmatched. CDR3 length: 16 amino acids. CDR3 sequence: CSVAAPTSGSLYEQYF. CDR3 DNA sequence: TGCAGCGTCGCTGCCCCGACTAGCGGGAGTTTGTACGAGCAGTACTTC.

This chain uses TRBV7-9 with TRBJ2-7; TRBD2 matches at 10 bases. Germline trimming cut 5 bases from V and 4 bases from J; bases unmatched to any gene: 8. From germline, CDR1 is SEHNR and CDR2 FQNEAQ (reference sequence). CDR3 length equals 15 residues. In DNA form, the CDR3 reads TGTGCCAGCAGCCTGAGCGGGAGGGCCGGATACGAGCAGTACTTC. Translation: CASSLSGRAGYEQYF.

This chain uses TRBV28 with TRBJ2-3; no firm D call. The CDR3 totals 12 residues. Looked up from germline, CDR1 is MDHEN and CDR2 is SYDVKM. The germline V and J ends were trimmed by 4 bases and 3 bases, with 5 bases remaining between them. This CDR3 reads CASSSVTDTQYF. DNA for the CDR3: TGTGCCAGCAGTTCGGTGACAGATACGCAGTATTTT.

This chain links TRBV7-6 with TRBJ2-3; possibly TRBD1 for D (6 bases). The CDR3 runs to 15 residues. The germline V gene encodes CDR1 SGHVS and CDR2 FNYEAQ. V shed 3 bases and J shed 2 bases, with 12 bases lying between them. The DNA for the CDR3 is TGTGCCAGCAGCTTTACAGGGTCTCTCACAGATACGCAGTATTTT. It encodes CASSFTGSLTDTQYF.

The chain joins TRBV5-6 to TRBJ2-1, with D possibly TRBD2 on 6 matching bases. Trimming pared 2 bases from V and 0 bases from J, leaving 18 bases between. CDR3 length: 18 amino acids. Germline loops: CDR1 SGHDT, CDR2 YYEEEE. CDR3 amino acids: CASSLRRGMWNSYNEQFF. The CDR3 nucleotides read TGTGCCAGCAGCTTAAGGAGGGGAATGTGGAACTCCTACAATGAGCAGTTCTTC.

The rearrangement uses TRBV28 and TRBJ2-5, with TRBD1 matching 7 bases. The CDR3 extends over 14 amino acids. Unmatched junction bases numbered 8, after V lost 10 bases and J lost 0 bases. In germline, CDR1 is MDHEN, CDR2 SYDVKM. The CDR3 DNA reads TGTGCCACCATGAGGGGGCCGGACCAAGAGACCCAGTACTTC. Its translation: CATMRGPDQETQYF.